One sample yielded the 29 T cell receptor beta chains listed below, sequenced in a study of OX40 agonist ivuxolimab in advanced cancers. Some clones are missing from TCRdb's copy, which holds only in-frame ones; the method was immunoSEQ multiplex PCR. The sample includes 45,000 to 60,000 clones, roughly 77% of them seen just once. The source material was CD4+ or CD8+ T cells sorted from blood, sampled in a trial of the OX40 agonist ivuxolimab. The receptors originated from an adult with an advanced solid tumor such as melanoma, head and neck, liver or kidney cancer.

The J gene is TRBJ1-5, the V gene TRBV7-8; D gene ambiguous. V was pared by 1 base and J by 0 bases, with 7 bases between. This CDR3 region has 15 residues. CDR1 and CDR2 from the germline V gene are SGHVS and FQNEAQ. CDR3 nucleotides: TGTGCCAGCAGCTTAGGGGGTTATAGCAATCAGCCCCAGCATTTT. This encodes CASSLGGYSNQPQHF. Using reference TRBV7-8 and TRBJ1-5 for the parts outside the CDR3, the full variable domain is GAGVSQSPRYKVAKRGQDVALRCDPISGHVSLFWYQQALGQGPEFLTYFQNEAQLDKSGLPSDRFFAERPEGSVSTLKIQRTQQEDSAVYLCASSLGGYSNQPQHFGDGTRLSIL.

The CDR3 nucleotides read TGTGCCAGTAGTTTCCTCGACCCCAATCAGCCCCAGCATTTT. This codes for CASSFLDPNQPQHF. The V call is TRBV19, the J call TRBJ1-5, with unresolved D. CDR3 length: 14 amino acids. Germline V gene sequence: CDR1 LNHDA, CDR2 SQIVND (reference sequence). The germline V and J ends were trimmed by 5 bases and 3 bases, with 11 bases remaining between them.

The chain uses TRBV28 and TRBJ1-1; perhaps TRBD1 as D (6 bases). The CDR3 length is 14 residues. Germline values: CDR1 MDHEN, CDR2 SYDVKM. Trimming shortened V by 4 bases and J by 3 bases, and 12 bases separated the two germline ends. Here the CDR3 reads CASSSAPGDTEAFF. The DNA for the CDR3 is TGTGCCAGCAGTTCCGCACCAGGGGACACTGAAGCTTTCTTT.

The CDR3 is CASSPPVKTGELFF. In nucleotides, the CDR3 is TGTGCCAGCAGCCCACCTGTAAAGACCGGGGAGCTGTTTTTT. This chain uses TRBV11-3 with TRBJ2-2; D is unresolved. This CDR3 region has 14 residues. CDR1 and CDR2 (germline): SGHNT, YENEEA. V lost 5 bases and J lost 5, with 12 bases in between.

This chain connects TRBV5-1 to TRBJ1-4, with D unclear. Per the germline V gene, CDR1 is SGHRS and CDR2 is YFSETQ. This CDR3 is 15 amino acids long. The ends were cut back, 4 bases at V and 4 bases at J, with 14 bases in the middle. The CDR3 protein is CASSRTPASNEKLFF. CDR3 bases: TGCGCCAGCAGCCGTACACCAGCGAGTAATGAAAAACTGTTTTTT. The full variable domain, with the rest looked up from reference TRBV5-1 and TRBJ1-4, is KAGVTQTPRYLIKTRGQQVTLSCSPISGHRSVSWYQQTPGQGLQFLFEYFSETQRNKGNFPGRFSGRQFSNSRSEMNVSTLELGDSALYLCASSRTPASNEKLFFGSGTQLSVL.

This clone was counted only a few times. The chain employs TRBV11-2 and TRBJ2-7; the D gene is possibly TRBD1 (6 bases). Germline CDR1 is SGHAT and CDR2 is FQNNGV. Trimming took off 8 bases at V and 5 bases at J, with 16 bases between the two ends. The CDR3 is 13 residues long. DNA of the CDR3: TGTGCCAGCCGTACCACAGGGTTCCACGAGCAGTACTTC. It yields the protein CASRTTGFHEQYF.

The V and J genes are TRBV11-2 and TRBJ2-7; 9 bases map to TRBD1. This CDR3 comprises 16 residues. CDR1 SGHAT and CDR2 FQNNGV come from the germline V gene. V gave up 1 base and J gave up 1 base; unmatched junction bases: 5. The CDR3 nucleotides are TGTGCCAGCAGCTTAGTCTCGGGACAGGGATCCTACGAGCAGTACTTC. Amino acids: CASSLVSGQGSYEQYF.

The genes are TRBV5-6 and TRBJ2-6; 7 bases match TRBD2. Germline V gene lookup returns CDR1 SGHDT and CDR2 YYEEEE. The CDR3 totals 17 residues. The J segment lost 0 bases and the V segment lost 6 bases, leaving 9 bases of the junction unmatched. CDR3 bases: TGTGCCAGCAACGGGAGGTTGACATTCTCTGGGGCCAACGTCCTGACTTTC. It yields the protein CASNGRLTFSGANVLTF. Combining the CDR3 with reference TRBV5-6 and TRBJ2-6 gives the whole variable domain DAGVTQSPTHLIKTRGQQVTLRCSPKSGHDTVSWYQQALGQGPQFIFQYYEEEERQRGNFPDRFSGHQFPNYSSELNVNALLLGDSALYLCASNGRLTFSGANVLTFGAGSRLTVL.

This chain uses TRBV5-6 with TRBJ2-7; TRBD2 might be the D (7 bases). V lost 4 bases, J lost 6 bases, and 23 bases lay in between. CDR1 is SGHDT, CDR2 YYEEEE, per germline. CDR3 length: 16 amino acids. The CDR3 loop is CASSRPGGGSLSEQYF. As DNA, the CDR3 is TGTGCCAGCAGCCGACCCGGGGGCGGGAGTTTAAGCGAGCAGTACTTC.

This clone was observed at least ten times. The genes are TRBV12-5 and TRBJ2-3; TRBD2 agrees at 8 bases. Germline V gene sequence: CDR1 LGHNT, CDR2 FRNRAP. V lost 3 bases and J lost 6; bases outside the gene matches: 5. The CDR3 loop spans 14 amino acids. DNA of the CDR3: TGTGCTAGTGGTTTAGGGGGACTAGTTGATACGCAGTATTTT. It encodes CASGLGGLVDTQYF.

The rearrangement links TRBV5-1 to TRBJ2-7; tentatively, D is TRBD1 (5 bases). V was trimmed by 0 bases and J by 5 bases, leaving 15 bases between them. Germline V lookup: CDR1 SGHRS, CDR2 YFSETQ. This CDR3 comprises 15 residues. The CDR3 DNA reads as TGCGCCAGCAGCTTGGAAGGCAGGGTAATAGACGAGCAGTACTTC. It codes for CASSLEGRVIDEQYF.

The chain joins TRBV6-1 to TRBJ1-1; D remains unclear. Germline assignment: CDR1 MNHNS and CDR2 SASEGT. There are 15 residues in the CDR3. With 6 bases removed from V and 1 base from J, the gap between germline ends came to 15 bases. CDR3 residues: CASSAAGMGNTEAFF. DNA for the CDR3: TGTGCCAGCAGCGCGGCAGGCATGGGGAACACTGAAGCTTTCTTT.

The DNA for the CDR3 is TGTGCCAGCAGTTTCTCCGGGGCAAACATTCAGTACTTC. Its translation is CASSFSGANIQYF. The chain links TRBV28 to TRBJ2-4; D may be TRBD1 or TRBD2 (5 bases each). Germline V gene sequence: CDR1 MDHEN, CDR2 SYDVKM. V gave up 3 bases and J gave up 6 bases, with 9 bases separating them. CDR3 size: 13 residues. Together with reference TRBV28 and TRBJ2-4, the CDR3 gives the full variable domain: DVKVTQSSRYLVKRTGEKVFLECVQDMDHENMFWYRQDPGLGLRLIYFSYDVKMKEKGDIPEGYSVSREKKERFSLILESASTNQTSMYLCASSFSGANIQYFGAGTRLSVL.

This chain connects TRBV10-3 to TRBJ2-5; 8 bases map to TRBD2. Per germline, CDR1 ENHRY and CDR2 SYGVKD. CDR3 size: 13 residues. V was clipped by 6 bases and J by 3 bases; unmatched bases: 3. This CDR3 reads CAISGTSEETQYF. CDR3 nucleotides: TGTGCCATCAGCGGGACTAGTGAAGAGACCCAGTACTTC.

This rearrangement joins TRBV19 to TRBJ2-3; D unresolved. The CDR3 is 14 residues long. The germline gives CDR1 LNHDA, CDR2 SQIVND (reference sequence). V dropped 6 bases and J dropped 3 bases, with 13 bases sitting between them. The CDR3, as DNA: TGTGCCAGTAGGTATAGGCGTCTTACAGATACGCAGTATTTT. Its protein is CASRYRRLTDTQYF.

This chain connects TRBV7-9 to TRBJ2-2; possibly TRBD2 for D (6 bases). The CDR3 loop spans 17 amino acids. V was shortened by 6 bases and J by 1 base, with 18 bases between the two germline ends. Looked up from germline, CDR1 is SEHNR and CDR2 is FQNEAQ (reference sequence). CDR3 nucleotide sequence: TGTGCCAGCAGACCTAGGCGCGGGGCTTTGAACACCGGGGAGCTGTTTTTT. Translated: CASRPRRGALNTGELFF.

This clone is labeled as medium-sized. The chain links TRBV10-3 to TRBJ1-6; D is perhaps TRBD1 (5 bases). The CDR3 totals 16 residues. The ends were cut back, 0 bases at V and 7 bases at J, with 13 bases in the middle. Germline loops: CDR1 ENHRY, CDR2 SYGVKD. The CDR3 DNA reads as TGTGCCATCAGTGAGTCCGGAGAGGGGCGAAATTCACCCCTCCACTTT. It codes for CAISESGEGRNSPLHF.

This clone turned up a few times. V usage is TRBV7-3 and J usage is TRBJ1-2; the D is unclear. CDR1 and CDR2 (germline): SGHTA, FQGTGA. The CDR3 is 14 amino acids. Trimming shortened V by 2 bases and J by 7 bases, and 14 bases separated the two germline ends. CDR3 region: CASSLVGQAGGYTF. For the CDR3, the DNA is TGTGCCAGCAGCTTAGTGGGCCAGGCGGGTGGCTACACCTTC.

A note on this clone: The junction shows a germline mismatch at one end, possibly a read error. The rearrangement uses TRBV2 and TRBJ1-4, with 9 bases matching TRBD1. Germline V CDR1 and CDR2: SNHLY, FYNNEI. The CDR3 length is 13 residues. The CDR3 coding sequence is TGTGCCAGCAGGAGGGGACAGGGCCCTGGTAGGGTTTTT. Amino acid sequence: CASRRGQGPGRVF.

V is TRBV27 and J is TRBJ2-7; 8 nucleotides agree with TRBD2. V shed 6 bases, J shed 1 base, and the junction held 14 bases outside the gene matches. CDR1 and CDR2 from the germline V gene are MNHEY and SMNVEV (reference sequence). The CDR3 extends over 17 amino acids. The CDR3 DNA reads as TGTGCCAGCAGGCCGCGTGAGGCTAGCGGGCTATCCTACGAGCAGTACTTC. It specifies CASRPREASGLSYEQYF.

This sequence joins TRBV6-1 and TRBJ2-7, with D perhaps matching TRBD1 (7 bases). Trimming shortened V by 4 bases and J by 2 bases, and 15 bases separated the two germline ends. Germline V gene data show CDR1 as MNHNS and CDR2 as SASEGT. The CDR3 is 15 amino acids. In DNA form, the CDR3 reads TGTGCCAGCAGTGCAGGGGGGTTTAACCCCTACGAGCAGTACTTC. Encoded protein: CASSAGGFNPYEQYF.

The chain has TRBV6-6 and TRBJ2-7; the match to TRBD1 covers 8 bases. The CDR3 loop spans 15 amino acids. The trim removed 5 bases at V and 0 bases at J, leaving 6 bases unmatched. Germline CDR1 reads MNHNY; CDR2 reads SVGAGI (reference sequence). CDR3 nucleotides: TGTGCCAGCAGTCGAAGACAGGGGAGCTCCTACGAGCAGTACTTC. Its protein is CASSRRQGSSYEQYF.

The CDR3 region has the DNA TGTGCCAGCAGTTTGTTGGAGTACACAGATACGCAGTATTTT. Amino acids: CASSLLEYTDTQYF. J is TRBJ2-3 and V is TRBV27; D is unresolved. The V end lost 3 bases, the J end lost 2 bases, and 9 bases lay between the germline ends. The V gene's germline CDR1 is MNHEY and CDR2 SMNVEV (reference sequence). This CDR3 is built from 14 residues.

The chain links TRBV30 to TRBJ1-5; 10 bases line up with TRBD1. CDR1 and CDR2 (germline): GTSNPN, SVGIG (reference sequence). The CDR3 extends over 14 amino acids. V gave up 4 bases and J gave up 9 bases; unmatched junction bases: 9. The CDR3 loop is CAWKGQGTRGPQHF. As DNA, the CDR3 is TGTGCCTGGAAGGGACAGGGGACCCGAGGGCCCCAGCATTTT. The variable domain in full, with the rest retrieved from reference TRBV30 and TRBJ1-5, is SQTIHQWPATLVQPVGSPLSLECTVEGTSNPNLYWYRQAAGRGLQLLFYSVGIGQISSEVPQNLSASRPQDRQFILSSKKLLLSDSGFYLCAWKGQGTRGPQHFGDGTRLSIL.

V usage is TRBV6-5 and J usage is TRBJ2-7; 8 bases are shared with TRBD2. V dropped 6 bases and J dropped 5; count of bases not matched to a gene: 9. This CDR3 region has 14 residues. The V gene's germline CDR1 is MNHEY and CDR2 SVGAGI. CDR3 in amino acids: CASRPTGTRDEQYF. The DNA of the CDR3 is TGTGCCAGCAGACCAACCGGGACTAGAGACGAGCAGTACTTC.

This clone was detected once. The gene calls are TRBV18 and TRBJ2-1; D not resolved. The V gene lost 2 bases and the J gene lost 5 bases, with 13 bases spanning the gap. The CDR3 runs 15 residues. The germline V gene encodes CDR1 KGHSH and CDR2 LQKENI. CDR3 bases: TGTGCCAGCTCACCATTGACGGTGATAAACAATGAGCAGTTCTTC. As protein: CASSPLTVINNEQFF.

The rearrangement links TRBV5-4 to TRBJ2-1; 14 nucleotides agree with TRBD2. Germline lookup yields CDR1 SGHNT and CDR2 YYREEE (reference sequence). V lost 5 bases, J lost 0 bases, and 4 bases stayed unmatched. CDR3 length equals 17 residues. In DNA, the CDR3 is TGTGCCAGCAGGACCGGGACTAGCGGGAGCTCCTACAATGAGCAGTTCTTC. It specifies CASRTGTSGSSYNEQFF. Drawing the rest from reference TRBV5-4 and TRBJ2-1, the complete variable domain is ETGVTQSPTHLIKTRGQQVTLRCSSQSGHNTVSWYQQALGQGPQFIFQYYREEENGRGNFPPRFSGLQFPNYSSELNVNALELDDSALYLCASRTGTSGSSYNEQFFGPGTRLTVL.

CDR3 in DNA: TGTGCCAGCAGCTTAATGGCAGAGAATGAAAAACTGTTTTTT. Translation: CASSLMAENEKLFF. The chain uses TRBV11-2 and TRBJ1-4; D remains unclear. Germline-derived CDR1 and CDR2 are SGHAT and FQNNGV. Trimming took 2 bases from V and 5 from J, leaving 9 bases between them. This CDR3 comprises 14 residues.

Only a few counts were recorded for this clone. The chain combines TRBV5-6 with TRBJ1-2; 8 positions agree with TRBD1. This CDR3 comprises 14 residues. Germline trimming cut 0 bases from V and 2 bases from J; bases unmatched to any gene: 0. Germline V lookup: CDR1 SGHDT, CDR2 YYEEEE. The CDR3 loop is CASSLGQGNYGYTF. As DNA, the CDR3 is TGTGCCAGCAGCTTGGGACAGGGGAACTATGGCTACACCTTC.